This T cell receptor beta chain was profiled in a study of chemoradiotherapy in HPV16-positive cancers (dated by TCRdb to between 2021 and 2022). Background for the entire study: Using functional T-cell assays on cells from two HPV16-positive patients, the researchers defined candidate HPV-specific T-cell clones and common TCR motifs. The study set out to ask whether T-cell immunity against the HPV oncoproteins E6 and E7 changes over the course of chemoradiotherapy and whether that immunity affects survival. Next, the candidate HPV-specific TCRs and motifs were followed in TCR repertoires from over 85 patients with HPV-related cancers. Study-level results and caveats: The functional definition of HPV-specific T cells came from only a couple of HPV16-positive patients, and the survival association was reported for HPV16-positive patients. In HPV16-positive patients, expansion of HPV-responsive T cells during chemoradiotherapy was found to be associated with improved recurrence-free survival. Expansion of candidate HPV-specific clones and E7-related TCR motifs was observed in the tumor microenvironment during treatment, whereas no such expansion was observed for non-HPV-specific T cells.

Because repertoires were sampled repeatedly during chemoradiotherapy, clonal expansion in the tumor microenvironment could be followed. Comment on this clone: There is no known antigen for this receptor. Base quality data are lacking; no much larger clone is found one base away.

Libraries were prepared through the immunoSEQ multiplex PCR assay. This immuneACCESS table, as held by TCRdb, lists in-frame sequences with V and J called but not all clones. Of the missing ones, under half trace to an unresolved V gene in checked studies; the others have no known cause. For this sample there are roughly 5,300 clones; 60% to 85% appear just once. Together, the top ten hold approximately 14% of the sample. As encoded in the germline V gene, CDR1 is SGHTA while CDR2 is FQGNSA. CDR3 length: 15 amino acids, cysteine to phenylalanine. The DNA shown is the 45-base CDR3, in frame from base 1. Trimming removed 5 bases from V and 5 bases from J, leaving 16 bases between the germline ends.

The source of this sequence is a human donor with HPV-associated anogenital cancer. The specimen was tumor tissue, collected from a patient who underwent chemoradiotherapy. The chain is assembled from TRBV7-2 and TRBJ2-1, with the identity of the D gene unclear. The DNA sequence reads TGTGCCAGCAGCCCGGGTTTCAGTAACCACAATGAGCAGTTCTTC. Translated, it gives CASSPGFSNHNEQFF.